A single sample gave rise to the 25 T cell receptor beta chains below, sequenced in a study of regulatory T cells in long-lasting Graves disease. Time point noted: newly diagnosed GD, antithyroid drugs for less than 3 months. Extracted PBMC RNA gave rise to the TCR library. Libraries of TCR beta came from iRepertoire HTBI primers plus Arm-PCR of CDR3 regions. TCRdb re-called the multiplex PCR reads through MiXCR, storing one row per CDR3 protein. The table lists about 440,000 distinct CDR3 sequences, around 14% of them singletons. The sample was also reused in another study, on T cells in Graves' hyperthyroidism and ophthalmopathy.

The sequenced sample was peripheral blood mononuclear cells (PBMCs), obtained at new diagnosis, from a patient treated with antithyroid drugs. These receptors all stem from a young woman with Graves disease.

This clonotype has a count of ten or more. The chain recombines TRBV5-6 with TRBJ1-1, with D tentatively TRBD1 (6 bases). Germline V gene lookup returns CDR1 SGHDT and CDR2 YYEEEE. The CDR3 length is 14 residues. V was clipped by 4 bases and J by 6 bases, with 16 bases between them. In DNA form, the CDR3 reads TGTGCCAGCAGCCCAAACTGGGGGGCGTCTGAAGCTTTCTTT. It encodes CASSPNWGASEAFF.

Turning to this clonotype: A read error is possible here, since a much larger clone lies one base away. The chain uses TRBV6-1 and TRBJ1-1; D possibly corresponds to TRBD1 (5 bases). There are 15 residues in the CDR3. The germline V gene encodes CDR1 MNHNS and CDR2 SASEGT. DNA for the CDR3: TGTGCCGGCAGTCCTACCCCGGGGGTGAACACTGAAGCTTTCTTT. Residues: CAGSPTPGVNTEAFF.

This sequence joins TRBV25-1 and TRBJ2-3, with TRBD2 identical over 8 bases. Germline-derived CDR1 and CDR2 are MGHDK and SYGVNS. V shed 6 bases, J shed 1 base, and the junction held 9 bases outside the gene matches. The CDR3 extends over 16 amino acids. Here the CDR3 reads CASSQRENPGTDTQYF. The DNA for the CDR3 is TGTGCCAGCAGCCAGCGGGAGAATCCGGGCACAGATACGCAGTATTTT. Combining the CDR3 with reference TRBV25-1 and TRBJ2-3 gives the whole variable domain EADIYQTPRYLVIGTGKKITLECSQTMGHDKMYWYQQDPGMELHLIHYSYGVNSTEKGDLSSESTVSRIRTEHFPLTLESARPSHTSQYLCASSQRENPGTDTQYFGPGTRLTVL.

As regards this clonotype: A much larger clone lies a single base off, so this may be a read error. The chain has TRBV12-3 or TRBV12-4 and TRBJ2-7; TRBD1 matches 10 bases. This CDR3 spans 16 amino acids. Trimming cost V 8 bases and J 7 bases; bases outside gene matches: 17. The CDR3 DNA is TGTGCCAGCGGCTCGCGACAGGGGGCAAGTATCAATGAGCAGTACTTC. Residues: CASGSRQGASINEQYF.

Ten or more counts support this clonotype. The chain employs TRBV20-1 and TRBJ1-1; D remains ambiguous. The CDR3 has 13 amino acids. Germline V gene data show CDR1 as DFQATT and CDR2 as SNEGSKA (reference sequence). Trimming stripped 1 base from V and 1 base from J, with 7 bases between. CDR3 coding DNA: TGCAGTGCTAGAGTTAGTGGGAACACTGAAGCTTTCTTT. Translated, it gives CSARVSGNTEAFF.

The chain links TRBV5-1 to TRBJ1-4, with 8 bases lining up with TRBD1. After removal of 4 bases from V and 4 bases from J, the junction contained 9 bases not matched to a gene. CDR1 is SGHRS, CDR2 YFSETQ, per germline. CDR3 length: 16 amino acids. CDR3 in DNA: TGCGCCAGCAGCGCAAACACAGGGGGAGTTAATGAAAAACTGTTTTTT. It yields the protein CASSANTGGVNEKLFF.

This clonotype was recorded at least ten times. This chain joins TRBV6-1 and TRBJ2-1; 9 bases are a match to TRBD2. Germline values: CDR1 MNHNS, CDR2 SASEGT. The V gene end was trimmed by 5 bases and the J gene end by 2 bases; junction bases not matched to a gene: 4. CDR3 size: 15 residues. CDR3 region: CASSNPSGAYNEQFF. DNA for the CDR3: TGTGCCAGCAGTAACCCTAGCGGGGCCTACAATGAGCAGTTCTTC.

The chain employs TRBV7-8 and TRBJ1-1; weak D call: TRBD1 (6 bases). Per germline, CDR1 SGHVS and CDR2 FQNEAQ. Trimming took 5 bases from V and 1 from J, leaving 14 bases between them. The CDR3 has 15 amino acids. The chain's CDR3 is CASSTSGVRNTEAFF. In DNA, the CDR3 is TGTGCCAGCAGCACATCAGGGGTAAGGAACACTGAAGCTTTCTTT.

This clonotype appeared a few times. The chain has TRBV15 and TRBJ2-7; weak D call: TRBD1 (6 bases). The ends were cut back, 0 bases at V and 1 base at J, with 7 bases in the middle. The CDR3 sequence is 14 residues long. The germline gives CDR1 LNHNV, CDR2 YYDKDF (reference sequence). CDR3 region: CATSRDDRSYEQYF. CDR3 in DNA: TGTGCCACCAGCAGAGATGACAGGTCCTACGAGCAGTACTTC.

This clonotype was counted between two and nine times. The junction departs from the called germline gene at one end, perhaps through a read error. This chain uses TRBV14 with TRBJ1-1; 9 bases agree with TRBD1. Per the germline V gene, CDR1 is SGHDN and CDR2 is FVKESK. This CDR3 spans 15 amino acids. The CDR3 here is CTSSPYRGRDTEAFF. The CDR3 bases are TGTACCAGCAGCCCTTACAGGGGGCGCGACACTGAAGCTTTCTTT.

This sequence joins TRBV30 and TRBJ1-2; D not certain. V shed 2 bases and J shed 4 bases, with 8 bases lying between them. The CDR3 has 12 residues. Germline lookup yields CDR1 GTSNPN and CDR2 SVGIG (reference sequence). CDR3 loop: CAWSHSSYGYTF. CDR3 nucleotides: TGTGCCTGGAGTCACTCCTCCTATGGCTACACCTTC.

This chain links TRBV11-3 with TRBJ2-2; 15 nucleotides line up with TRBD2. This CDR3 comprises 18 residues. CDR1 and CDR2 from the germline V gene are SGHNT and YENEEA. The V and J ends lost 1 base and 3 bases, in that order; junction bases with no gene match: 3. This CDR3 is CASSLGGLAGGYTGELFF. The DNA for the CDR3 is TGTGCCAGCAGCTTAGGGGGACTAGCGGGAGGTTACACCGGGGAGCTGTTTTTT.

This chain joins TRBV29-1 and TRBJ2-2, with TRBD2 matching over 14 bases. J was trimmed by 5 bases and V by 0 bases; bases with no gene match: 11. Germline lookup yields CDR1 SQVTM and CDR2 ANQGSEA. This CDR3 is 19 amino acids long. The CDR3 here is CSVEDPTPGLAGVTGELFF. The CDR3 DNA sequence: TGCAGCGTTGAAGATCCTACTCCGGGACTAGCGGGAGTTACCGGGGAGCTGTTTTTT.

Comments on this clonotype: Compared with germline, one end of the junction differs, possibly owing to a read error. The J gene is TRBJ2-7, the V gene TRBV5-1; 12 bases are shared with TRBD2. The CDR3 sequence is 15 residues long. Germline V CDR1 and CDR2: SGHRS, YFSETQ. The CDR3 sequence is CASSLGLAGGDEQYF. Written as DNA, the CDR3 is TGTGCCAGCAGCTTAGGTCTAGCGGGAGGGGACGAGCAGTACTTC.

This clonotype was counted ten times or more. The chain has TRBV11-2 and TRBJ2-5; D unclear. V was clipped by 3 bases and J by 7 bases, with 9 bases between them. This CDR3 has 12 residues. Germline V CDR1 and CDR2: SGHAT, FQNNGV. The CDR3 region is CASSFEDGTQYF. CDR3 in DNA: TGTGCCAGCAGCTTTGAAGATGGGACCCAGTACTTC.

This clonotype has a handful of counts. The chain links TRBV27 to TRBJ2-6; the match to TRBD1 covers 7 bases. The junction had 4 bases not matched to a gene; V was cut back by 3 bases and J by 2 bases. The CDR3 totals 16 residues. CDR1 and CDR2 from the germline V gene are MNHEY and SMNVEV (reference sequence). Written as DNA, the CDR3 is TGTGCCAGCAGTTTCGTAACAGGGGCTGGGGCCAACGTCCTGACTTTC. Its protein product is CASSFVTGAGANVLTF.

This clonotype appeared a few times. This chain joins TRBV5-1 and TRBJ2-1; perhaps TRBD1 as D (6 bases). Germline V CDR1 and CDR2: SGHRS, YFSETQ. The germline V and J ends were trimmed by 3 bases and 5 bases, with 6 bases remaining between them. This CDR3 contains 12 residues. This CDR3 reads CASSWTDNEQFF. CDR3 in DNA: TGCGCCAGCAGCTGGACAGACAATGAGCAGTTCTTC.

This clonotype came up once. Being one base from a much bigger clone, this may be a read error. The chain has TRBV28 and TRBJ2-7, with D uncertain. Germline V gene sequence: CDR1 MDHEN, CDR2 SYDVKM. V lost 8 bases and J 5 bases, leaving 10 bases between the germline ends. The CDR3 spans 11 residues. CDR3 bases: TGTGCCAGCGGGCCCCCAGACGAGCAGTACTTC. Translated: CASGPPDEQYF.

A word on this clonotype: Since a far larger clone is one base different, this is likely a read error. The rearrangement links TRBV7-2 to TRBJ1-1; 9 nucleotides align to TRBD1. Trimming took 5 bases from V and 5 from J; bases not matched to a gene: 6. In germline, CDR1 is SGHTA, CDR2 FQGNSA. The CDR3 is 14 residues long. This chain's CDR3 is CASSTQGAGTEAFF. The CDR3 nucleotides read TGTGCCAGCAGCACACAGGGGGCAGGGACTGAAGCTTTCTTT. Supplemented by reference TRBV7-2 and TRBJ1-1, the full variable domain reads GAGVSQSPSNKVTEKGKDVELRCDPISGHTALYWYRQSLGQGLEFLIYFQGNSAPDKSGLPSDRFSAERTGGSVSTLTIQRTQQEDSAVYLCASSTQGAGTEAFFGQGTRLTVV.

This clonotype was counted between two and nine times. Germline is not matched at one junction end, which may reflect a read error. This sequence joins TRBV6-1 and TRBJ2-1, with D perhaps TRBD1 (6 bases). This CDR3 spans 15 amino acids. Germline V gives CDR1 MNHNS, CDR2 SASEGT. CDR3 in DNA: TGTGCCAGCAGGGAAGGGGGACGGAAGTACAATGAGCAGTTCTTC. This gives the protein CASREGGRKYNEQFF.

This clonotype was observed many times. V and J are TRBV11-1 and TRBJ2-1, with D perhaps TRBD1 (6 bases). There are 17 residues in the CDR3. V was shortened by 3 bases and J by 4 bases, with 19 bases between the two germline ends. Germline-derived CDR1 and CDR2 are SGHAT and FQDESV (reference sequence). The CDR3 spells CASSLVVGTNLYNEQFF. The CDR3 DNA sequence: TGTGCCAGCAGCTTGGTGGTGGGGACAAATTTATACAATGAGCAGTTCTTC.

At least ten counts were recorded for this clonotype. V gene TRBV12-3 or TRBV12-4 combines with J gene TRBJ1-6, with 9 bases fitting TRBD1. CDR3 length: 13 amino acids. V was clipped by 5 bases and J by 9 bases; unmatched bases: 2. As DNA, the CDR3 is TGTGCCAGCAGTGGGGACAGGGCTTCACCCCTCCACTTT. Translation gives CASSGDRASPLHF.

Here the CDR3 reads CASSLANSIHGYTF. CDR3 DNA: TGTGCCAGCAGCTTAGCAAATTCCATCCATGGCTACACCTTC. V usage is TRBV4-2 and J usage is TRBJ1-2; unclear D gene. With 5 bases removed from V and 6 bases from J, the gap between germline ends came to 16 bases. Germline V CDR1 and CDR2: LGHNA, YNFKEQ. This CDR3 comprises 14 residues.

As regards this clonotype: No conserved phenylalanine or tryptophan is present at the end of the CDR3, so a read error is the likely explanation. Here the CDR3 reads CAGHKGIHEQFL. In DNA, the CDR3 is TGTGCCGGCCACAAAGGGATCCATGAGCAGTTCCTC. The V call is TRBV30, the J call TRBJ2-1, with no clear D. The germline V gene encodes CDR1 GTSNPN and CDR2 SVGIG (reference sequence). The CDR3 spans 12 residues. The V end was cut by 8 bases, the J end by 8 bases, with 16 bases between.

This clonotype was seen ten or more times. The V and J genes are TRBV28 and TRBJ2-1; 8 bases map to TRBD1. Germline lookup yields CDR1 MDHEN and CDR2 SYDVKM. CDR3 size: 19 residues. J lost 0 bases, V lost 2 bases, and 12 bases had no gene match. CDR3 nucleotide sequence: TGTGCCAGCAGTTTACCCGACAGGGGATGGGGGTTCTCCTACAATGAGCAGTTCTTC. Amino acids: CASSLPDRGWGFSYNEQFF.